The rows below give T cell receptor beta chains drawn from one sample of a study of shared clonotypes between healthy human individuals. Sequenced by immunoSEQ multiplex PCR; TCRdb stores in-frame clones only, minus some. Of hundreds of thousands of clones listed, roughly 73% were seen once; the top ten hold around 2%. The sample was memory CD4+ T cells sorted from blood. These receptors all come from a woman in her thirties in good health. Each CDR3 is given with its conserved first and last residue. D genes are given only for firm matches. Clone size is stated in some rows and not others, as once, few, many or a class when expanded.

CDR3 protein: CASSLGTTDTQYF
CDR3 DNA: TGTGCCAGCAGCTTGGGTACCACAGATACGCAGTATTTT
clone size: .
J gene: TRBJ2-3
V gene: TRBV11-2
D gene: .

CDR3 protein: CASSLRLAGTGELFF
CDR3 DNA: TGTGCCAGCAGTTTAAGGTTAGCGGGCACCGGGGAGCTGTTTTTT
clone size: .
J gene: TRBJ2-2
V gene: TRBV27
D gene: TRBD2

CDR3 protein: CASRFLGEQYF
CDR3 DNA: TGTGCCAGCAGATTTTTGGGCGAGCAGTACTTC
clone size: few
J gene: TRBJ2-7
V gene: TRBV6-5
D gene: .

CDR3 protein: CASAAGAGYEQYF
CDR3 DNA: TGCGCCAGCGCTGCGGGTGCAGGCTACGAGCAGTACTTC
clone size: few
J gene: TRBJ2-7
V gene: TRBV5-1
D gene: .

CDR3 protein: CASSPTPGTSGSDTQYF
CDR3 DNA: TGTGCCAGCAGTCCTACCCCCGGGACTAGCGGCTCAGATACGCAGTATTTT
clone size: .
J gene: TRBJ2-3
V gene: TRBV2
D gene: TRBD2

CDR3 protein: CASSQEWGTGELFF
CDR3 DNA: TGTGCCAGCAGCCAAGAGTGGGGCACCGGGGAGCTGTTTTTT
clone size: .
J gene: TRBJ2-2
V gene: TRBV14
D gene: .

CDR3 protein: CASSIGGSGRGDEQFF
CDR3 DNA: TGTGCCAGTAGTATAGGTGGTAGCGGGAGGGGGGATGAGCAGTTCTTC
clone size: few
J gene: TRBJ2-1
V gene: TRBV19
D gene: TRBD2

CDR3 protein: CASSGASEDQPQHF
CDR3 DNA: TGCGCCAGCAGCGGGGCCTCGGAGGATCAGCCCCAGCATTTT
clone size: few
J gene: TRBJ1-5
V gene: TRBV10-2
D gene: .

CDR3 protein: CASSFPGPTTTYEQYF
CDR3 DNA: TGTGCCAGCAGTTTTCCGGGACCGACGACGACCTACGAGCAGTACTTC
clone size: .
J gene: TRBJ2-7
V gene: TRBV28
D gene: .

CDR3 protein: CASSLGAGGYEQYF
CDR3 DNA: TGTGCCAGCAGCTTAGGAGCGGGAGGGTACGAGCAGTACTTC
clone size: .
J gene: TRBJ2-7
V gene: TRBV7-6
D gene: TRBD2

CDR3 protein: CASSLWGGTDTQYF
CDR3 DNA: TGTGCCAGCAGCCTCTGGGGGGGCACAGATACGCAGTATTTT
clone size: .
J gene: TRBJ2-3
V gene: TRBV6-5
D gene: .

CDR3 protein: CASSADRAVNTGELFF
CDR3 DNA: TGTGCCAGCAGCGCGGACCGGGCCGTAAACACCGGGGAGCTGTTTTTT
clone size: .
J gene: TRBJ2-2
V gene: TRBV21-1
D gene: .

CDR3 protein: CASSSWTGANEKLFF
CDR3 DNA: TGTGCCAGCAGCTCTTGGACAGGAGCTAATGAAAAACTGTTTTTT
clone size: .
J gene: TRBJ1-4
V gene: TRBV11-1
D gene: TRBD1

CDR3 protein: CAWRWGPGQEKLFF
CDR3 DNA: TGTGCCTGGAGATGGGGACCCGGACAGGAAAAACTGTTTTTT
clone size: .
J gene: TRBJ1-4
V gene: TRBV30
D gene: .

CDR3 protein: CASSEGGLNQETQYF
CDR3 DNA: TGCGCCAGCAGTGAGGGAGGGTTGAATCAAGAGACCCAGTACTTC
clone size: .
J gene: TRBJ2-5
V gene: TRBV10-1
D gene: .

CDR3 protein: CASSRDRPTNEKLFF
CDR3 DNA: TGTGCCAGTAGCCGGGACAGGCCAACTAATGAAAAACTGTTTTTT
clone size: .
J gene: TRBJ1-4
V gene: TRBV19
D gene: TRBD1

CDR3 protein: CASSLLTDTGELFF
CDR3 DNA: TGTGCCAGCAGCTTATTGACAGACACCGGGGAGCTGTTTTTT
clone size: few
J gene: TRBJ2-2
V gene: TRBV11-2
D gene: .

CDR3 protein: CASSLSLEETQYF
CDR3 DNA: TGCGCCAGCAGCTTGAGCTTGGAAGAGACCCAGTACTTC
clone size: .
J gene: TRBJ2-5
V gene: TRBV5-1
D gene: .

CDR3 protein: CASSVGIPDYGELFF
CDR3 DNA: TGTGCCAGCAGCGTAGGGATTCCCGATTACGGGGAGCTGTTTTTT
clone size: many
J gene: TRBJ2-2
V gene: TRBV2
D gene: .

CDR3 protein: CASSLRGSEQYF
CDR3 DNA: TGTGCCAGCAGCTTACGCGGGAGCGAGCAGTACTTC
clone size: .
J gene: TRBJ2-7
V gene: TRBV11-3
D gene: TRBD2

CDR3 protein: CASSPLRGGGYTF
CDR3 DNA: TGTGCCAGCAGCCCATTGCGGGGTGGCGGCTACACCTTC
clone size: .
J gene: TRBJ1-2
V gene: TRBV7-8
D gene: .

CDR3 protein: CAWTRNLAGGGETQYF
CDR3 DNA: TGTGCCTGGACCCGAAATCTAGCGGGAGGTGGTGAGACCCAGTACTTC
clone size: once
J gene: TRBJ2-5
V gene: TRBV30
D gene: TRBD2

CDR3 protein: CASSPQRTHYNEQFF
CDR3 DNA: TGTGCCAGTAGTCCCCAGAGGACGCACTACAATGAGCAGTTCTTC
clone size: .
J gene: TRBJ2-1
V gene: TRBV19
D gene: .

CDR3 protein: CASSRRDEKLFF
CDR3 DNA: TGTGCCAGCAGCCGGAGGGACGAAAAACTGTTTTTT
clone size: .
J gene: TRBJ1-4
V gene: TRBV7-9
D gene: .

CDR3 protein: CATSGLWTGSNQPQHF
CDR3 DNA: TGTGCCACCAGCGGTCTATGGACAGGGAGCAATCAGCCCCAGCATTTT
clone size: many
J gene: TRBJ1-5
V gene: TRBV15
D gene: TRBD1

CDR3 protein: CASSERGANYGYTF
CDR3 DNA: TGTGCCAGCAGTGAGAGGGGAGCTAACTATGGCTACACCTTC
clone size: .
J gene: TRBJ1-2
V gene: TRBV2
D gene: .

CDR3 protein: CASSPGTSTDTQYF
CDR3 DNA: TGTGCCAGCAGCCCCGGGACTAGCACAGATACGCAGTATTTT
clone size: many
J gene: TRBJ2-3
V gene: TRBV7-2
D gene: .

CDR3 protein: CASRGTVSNQPQHF
CDR3 DNA: TGTGCCAGCAGAGGGACAGTTAGCAATCAGCCCCAGCATTTT
clone size: few
J gene: TRBJ1-5
V gene: TRBV2
D gene: TRBD1

CDR3 protein: CASSQDSNQPQHF
CDR3 DNA: TGTGCCAGCAGCCAGGATAGCAATCAGCCCCAGCATTTT
clone size: .
J gene: TRBJ1-5
V gene: TRBV14
D gene: .

CDR3 protein: CASSLDMDRWDTEAFF
CDR3 DNA: TGTGCCAGCAGCCTAGACATGGACCGCTGGGACACTGAAGCTTTCTTT
clone size: .
J gene: TRBJ1-1
V gene: TRBV14
D gene: .

CDR3 protein: CASSRDSGSTYEQYF
CDR3 DNA: TGTGCCAGCAGTCGCGATAGCGGGAGTACCTACGAGCAGTACTTC
clone size: many
J gene: TRBJ2-7
V gene: TRBV28
D gene: TRBD2

CDR3 protein: CASSLYGKVTNYGYTF
CDR3 DNA: TGTGCCAGCAGTTTATACGGGAAAGTAACTAACTATGGCTACACCTTC
clone size: medium-sized
J gene: TRBJ1-2
V gene: TRBV28
D gene: .

CDR3 protein: CAYVWGPSGNTIYF
CDR3 DNA: TGTGCCTACGTCTGGGGGCCGTCTGGAAACACCATATATTTT
clone size: once
J gene: TRBJ1-3
V gene: TRBV5-4
D gene: .

CDR3 protein: CASSEWGSPMDIDGYTF
CDR3 DNA: TGTGCCAGCAGTGAATGGGGGAGCCCTATGGATATAGACGGCTACACCTTC
clone size: once
J gene: TRBJ1-2
V gene: TRBV25-1
D gene: .

CDR3 protein: CASSWDSVTYEQYF
CDR3 DNA: TGTGCCAGCAGCTGGGACAGTGTAACCTACGAGCAGTACTTC
clone size: .
J gene: TRBJ2-7
V gene: TRBV11-2
D gene: TRBD1

CDR3 protein: CASSLGHANTGELFF
CDR3 DNA: TGTGCCAGCAGCTTGGGGCACGCGAACACCGGGGAGCTGTTTTTT
clone size: few
J gene: TRBJ2-2
V gene: TRBV5-8
D gene: .

CDR3 protein: CASSLSNRGLFQPQHF
CDR3 DNA: TGTGCCAGCAGCTTATCAAACAGGGGGCTTTTTCAGCCCCAGCATTTT
clone size: .
J gene: TRBJ1-5
V gene: TRBV7-8
D gene: TRBD1

CDR3 protein: CASSIDREHSFSNQPQHF
CDR3 DNA: TGTGCCAGTAGTATAGATCGCGAACACAGCTTTTCCAATCAGCCCCAGCATTTT
clone size: .
J gene: TRBJ1-5
V gene: TRBV19
D gene: .

CDR3 protein: CSIHPGGPRNGYTF
CDR3 DNA: TGCAGCATACACCCGGGGGGGCCCAGGAATGGCTACACCTTC
clone size: .
J gene: TRBJ1-2
V gene: TRBV29-1
D gene: .

CDR3 protein: CASRPGRKFPPLGNTEAFF
CDR3 DNA: TGTGCCAGCAGACCGGGCCGTAAATTCCCTCCTCTGGGGAACACTGAAGCTTTCTTT
clone size: .
J gene: TRBJ1-1
V gene: TRBV28
D gene: .

CDR3 protein: CASSPPTRANTEAFF
CDR3 DNA: TGTGCCAGCAGCCCGCCTACCCGGGCCAACACTGAAGCTTTCTTT
clone size: .
J gene: TRBJ1-1
V gene: TRBV7-9
D gene: .

CDR3 protein: CASSVEDGQINSPLHF
CDR3 DNA: TGTGCCAGCAGCGTAGAGGACGGGCAGATTAATTCACCCCTCCACTTT
clone size: .
J gene: TRBJ1-6
V gene: TRBV9
D gene: .

CDR3 protein: CASSLSRSSLRGETQYF
CDR3 DNA: TGTGCCAGCAGTTTATCGAGGTCTAGCCTAAGGGGGGAGACCCAGTACTTC
clone size: .
J gene: TRBJ2-5
V gene: TRBV27
D gene: .

CDR3 protein: CASSPRSLETQYF
CDR3 DNA: TGTGCCAGCAGTCCCCGGTCCCTGGAGACCCAGTACTTC
clone size: .
J gene: TRBJ2-5
V gene: TRBV28
D gene: .

CDR3 protein: CASSQEGALATEAFF
CDR3 DNA: TGTGCCAGCAGCCAAGAAGGGGCCCTTGCCACTGAAGCTTTCTTT
clone size: many
J gene: TRBJ1-1
V gene: TRBV14
D gene: .

CDR3 protein: CASSLPWQGAYEQYF
CDR3 DNA: TGTGCCAGCAGCTTACCCTGGCAGGGGGCCTACGAGCAGTACTTC
clone size: once
J gene: TRBJ2-7
V gene: TRBV7-8
D gene: TRBD1

CDR3 protein: CASSYSSENQPQHF
CDR3 DNA: TGTGCCAGCAGTTACTCTAGTGAGAATCAGCCCCAGCATTTT
clone size: .
J gene: TRBJ1-5
V gene: TRBV6-6
D gene: .

CDR3 protein: CASSLASGGSRGYTF
CDR3 DNA: TGTGCCAGCAGCTTAGCGTCGGGGGGTTCTCGGGGCTACACCTTC
clone size: .
J gene: TRBJ1-2
V gene: TRBV7-2
D gene: .

CDR3 protein: CSVDLRGQTDTQYF
CDR3 DNA: TGCAGCGTTGATCTCCGCGGGCAAACAGATACGCAGTATTTT
clone size: .
J gene: TRBJ2-3
V gene: TRBV29-1
D gene: .

CDR3 protein: CASSPPSAAANYGYTF
CDR3 DNA: TGTGCCAGCTCACCACCGTCAGCTGCAGCTAACTATGGCTACACCTTC
clone size: many
J gene: TRBJ1-2
V gene: TRBV18
D gene: .

CDR3 protein: CASSLLGTPGRGTQYF
CDR3 DNA: TGTGCCAGCAGCCTCCTCGGGACACCGGGTCGGGGGACCCAGTACTTC
clone size: .
J gene: TRBJ2-5
V gene: TRBV27
D gene: .

CDR3 protein: CASSPQGQPTGELFF
CDR3 DNA: TGTGCCAGCTCACCGCAAGGACAACCCACCGGGGAGCTGTTTTTT
clone size: .
J gene: TRBJ2-2
V gene: TRBV18
D gene: .

CDR3 protein: CAWSPQGDQPQHF
CDR3 DNA: TGTGCCTGGAGTCCGCAGGGGGATCAGCCCCAGCATTTT
clone size: .
J gene: TRBJ1-5
V gene: TRBV30
D gene: TRBD1

CDR3 protein: CASSVAGYSDTQYF
CDR3 DNA: TGTGCCAGCAGCGTGGCCGGGTACTCAGATACGCAGTATTTT
clone size: few
J gene: TRBJ2-3
V gene: TRBV9
D gene: .

CDR3 protein: CASGDRAAGELFF
CDR3 DNA: TGTGCCAGTGGGGACAGGGCGGCCGGGGAGCTGTTTTTT
clone size: .
J gene: TRBJ2-2
V gene: TRBV2
D gene: TRBD1

CDR3 protein: CATLHSPSYEQYF
CDR3 DNA: TGTGCCACCCTTCACTCCCCCTCCTACGAGCAGTACTTC
clone size: once
J gene: TRBJ2-7
V gene: TRBV6-1
D gene: .

CDR3 protein: CASSLTPVGTQYF
CDR3 DNA: TGTGCCAGCAGCTTAACCCCGGTTGGGACCCAGTACTTC
clone size: .
J gene: TRBJ2-5
V gene: TRBV11-3
D gene: .